The sequence of this T cell receptor (beta chain) was determined in a study of cytomegalovirus exposure and HLA in healthy donors. Study-wide findings and caveats: CMV serostatus was the sole immune exposure data available. Productive rates of about 87% or about 30% were seen for most TCR beta V segments in an earlier analysis.

It was with 60 Vbeta and 13 Jbeta primers that the PCR ran. The repertoire was sequenced with immunoSEQ multiplex PCR; TCRdb's copy has only in-frame clones and lacks some. Among about 150,000 clones listed, 81% were seen once. To note about this clone: Its antigen is not known.

This CDR3 is 17 amino acids long. The J segment lost 2 bases and the V segment lost 0 bases, leaving 10 bases of the junction unmatched. Looked up from germline, CDR1 is MGHRA and CDR2 is YSYEKL. The receptor was derived from a man in his forties or fifties in good health and CMV-seropositive. The sequencing input was PBMCs. The chain couples TRBV4-1 to TRBJ2-7, with 7 bases identical to TRBD2. The CDR3, as DNA: TGCGCCAGCAGCCAAGACCGCGGAGGCGGGGGTACCTACGAGCAGTACTTC. As protein: CASSQDRGGGGTYEQYF.